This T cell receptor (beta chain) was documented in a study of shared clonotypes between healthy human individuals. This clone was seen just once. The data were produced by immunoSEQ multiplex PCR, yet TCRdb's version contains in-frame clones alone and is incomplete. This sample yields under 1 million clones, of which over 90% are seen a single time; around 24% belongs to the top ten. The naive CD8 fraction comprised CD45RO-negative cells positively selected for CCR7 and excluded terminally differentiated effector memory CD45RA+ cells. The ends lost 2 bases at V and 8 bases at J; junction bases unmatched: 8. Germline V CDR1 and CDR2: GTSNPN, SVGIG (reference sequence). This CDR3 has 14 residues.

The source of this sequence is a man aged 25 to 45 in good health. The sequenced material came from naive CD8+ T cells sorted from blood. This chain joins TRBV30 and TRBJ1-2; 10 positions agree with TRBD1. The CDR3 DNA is TGTGCCTGGAGTAGTGGGACAGGGGCTGGAGGCTACACCTTC. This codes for CAWSSGTGAGGYTF. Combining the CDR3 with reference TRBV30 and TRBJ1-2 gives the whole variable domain SQTIHQWPATLVQPVGSPLSLECTVEGTSNPNLYWYRQAAGRGLQLLFYSVGIGQISSEVPQNLSASRPQDRQFILSSKKLLLSDSGFYLCAWSSGTGAGGYTFGSGTRLTVV.